These T cell receptor beta chains were read from a single sample in a study of cytomegalovirus exposure and HLA in healthy donors. Libraries were prepared by immunoSEQ multiplex PCR; TCRdb keeps only in-frame clonotypes and omits some of them. The repertoire holds some 150,000 clones, with 55% to 75% as singletons. Material: PBMCs. The receptors stem from a man aged 50 or older in good health and CMV-seropositive. CDR3s include the opening cysteine and the closing phenylalanine or tryptophan. Each record gives: J gene, clone size, D gene, V gene, CDR3 protein, CDR3 DNA. D genes are given only for firm matches. Clone size is stated in some rows and not others, as once, few, many or a class when expanded.

TRBJ2-7 | few | TRBD1 | TRBV5-1 | CASSSKWDREYEQYF | TGCGCCAGCAGCTCTAAATGGGACAGGGAATACGAGCAGTACTTC
TRBJ2-1 | once | TRBD2 | TRBV5-1 | CASSLENGLVGNEQFF | TGCGCCAGCAGCTTGGAGAACGGACTAGTGGGCAATGAGCAGTTCTTC
TRBJ1-4 | - | - | TRBV6-5 | CASSLNEKLFF | TGTGCCAGCAGTCTAAATGAAAAACTGTTTTTT
TRBJ2-5 | - | TRBD1 | TRBV5-6 | CASSYGTVETQYF | TGTGCCAGCAGCTACGGGACAGTGGAGACCCAGTACTTC
TRBJ2-1 | - | TRBD2 | TRBV19 | CASSIRREAYNEQFF | TGTGCCAGTAGTATACGGCGGGAGGCCTACAATGAGCAGTTCTTC
TRBJ2-5 | - | TRBD1 | TRBV4-1 | CASSPELTGEETQYF | TGCGCCAGCAGCCCCGAACTCACAGGGGAAGAGACCCAGTACTTC
TRBJ2-5 | few | - | TRBV5-4 | CASSLDGEVQTQYF | TGTGCCAGCAGCTTGGACGGAGAGGTGCAGACCCAGTACTTC
TRBJ1-1 | - | - | TRBV10-2 | CASSPITGQTTEAFF | TGCGCCAGCAGTCCGATTACAGGGCAAACCACTGAAGCTTTCTTT
TRBJ2-5 | - | - | TRBV19 | CASSDYRGETQYF | TGTGCCAGTAGCGATTATAGGGGGGAGACCCAGTACTTC
TRBJ1-2 | - | TRBD1 | TRBV6-6 | CASRSGQGRDGYTF | TGTGCCAGCAGATCAGGACAGGGAAGAGATGGCTACACCTTC
TRBJ1-2 | - | - | TRBV7-9 | CSSSSRGAGGDGYTF | TGTTCCAGCAGCTCGCGGGGGGCCGGGGGCGATGGCTACACCTTC
TRBJ2-7 | - | TRBD1 | TRBV18 | CASSPARGYEQYF | TGTGCCAGCTCACCGGCCAGGGGGTACGAGCAGTACTTC
TRBJ2-7 | - | - | TRBV5-1 | CASSLAGIYEQYF | TGCGCCAGCAGCTTGGCAGGGATCTACGAGCAGTACTTC
TRBJ1-2 | - | - | TRBV5-4 | CASSLGGSGGANYGYTF | TGTGCCAGCAGCTTGGGAGGGTCCGGCGGAGCTAACTATGGCTACACCTTC
TRBJ2-2 | - | TRBD1 | TRBV14 | CASSTSGTGSTGELFF | TGTGCCAGCAGCACGTCCGGGACAGGGAGCACCGGGGAGCTGTTTTTT
TRBJ1-3 | - | TRBD1 | TRBV10-3 | CAISGTGGNTIYF | TGTGCCATCAGTGGGACAGGCGGAAACACCATATATTTT